The 3 T cell receptor beta chains listed next were all sequenced from one sample in a study of preoperative IRX-2 immunotherapy in early breast cancer. The data were produced by immunoSEQ multiplex PCR, yet TCRdb's version contains in-frame clones alone and is incomplete. This table has about 89,000 clones, 86% appearing once. The treatment is: preoperative locoregional IRX-2 cytokine immunotherapy. The material sequenced was tumor tissue, taken after IRX-2 immunotherapy. These TCRs come from a human donor with breast cancer.

This chain connects TRBV9 to TRBJ2-7; D uncertain. Germline CDR1 reads SGDLS; CDR2 reads YYNGEE. CDR3 length: 14 amino acids. Trimming removed 5 bases from V and 5 bases from J, with 17 bases in between. CDR3 bases: TGTGCCAGCAGTGATTGGTCCTCTTTTGACGAGCAGTACTTC. It yields the protein CASSDWSSFDEQYF. Supplemented by reference TRBV9 and TRBJ2-7, the full variable domain reads DSGVTQTPKHLITATGQRVTLRCSPRSGDLSVYWYQQSLDQGLQFLIQYYNGEERAKGNILERFSAQQFPDLHSELNLSSLELGDSALYFCASSDWSSFDEQYFGPGTRLTVT.

The chain carries TRBV19 and TRBJ1-2; D possibly corresponds to TRBD1 (5 bases). Trimming removed 6 bases at V and 6 bases at J, with 8 bases between. This CDR3 spans 11 amino acids. Germline CDR1 LNHDA, CDR2 SQIVND (reference sequence). The CDR3 protein is CASRQEDGYTF. DNA of the CDR3: TGTGCCAGTAGACAGGAAGATGGCTACACCTTC.

The chain uses TRBV6-8 and TRBJ1-5; D is ambiguous. The germline V gene encodes CDR1 MNHGY and CDR2 SAAAGT. The CDR3 totals 14 residues. Trimming stripped 8 bases from V and 3 bases from J, with 14 bases between. The CDR3 region has the DNA TGTGCCAGCGGGAGTATGGAAATCAATCAGCCCCAGCATTTT. Translated, it gives CASGSMEINQPQHF.